This is a list of T cell receptor beta chains from one sample in a study of radiation and T cells in renal cell carcinoma. Generated by immunoSEQ multiplex PCR, the TCRdb table keeps only in-frame clones and is missing some. The sample lists just under 80,000 clones; approximately 83% were seen once. The source was blood, collected from a patient whose treatment included radiotherapy and nephrectomy. These receptors all stem from a woman in her forties or fifties with renal cell carcinoma. The CDR3 runs from the conserved cysteine through the conserved F or W. A D gene is named only where the DNA matches it firmly. The size field is filled for only some rows; it gives once, few, many or a size class.

DNA: TGTGCCAGCAGCTTTCGGGAGCGTGGGTATGGCTACACCTTC; CDR3: CASSFRERGYGYTF; J: TRBJ1-2; V: TRBV5-6; size: -; D: -
DNA: TGTGCCACCAGCCGGGGGCTTGCTGAGCAGTTCTTC; CDR3: CATSRGLAEQFF; J: TRBJ2-1; V: TRBV2; size: -; D: -
DNA: TGCGCCAGTACCTCCCGGACAGGGGGGAACACTGAAGCTTTCTTT; CDR3: CASTSRTGGNTEAFF; J: TRBJ1-1; V: TRBV5-1; size: -; D: TRBD1
DNA: TGTGCCAGCAGCCCCCTTCTTACAGGGCATGGCTACACCTTC; CDR3: CASSPLLTGHGYTF; J: TRBJ1-2; V: TRBV7-2; size: once; D: -
DNA: TGTGCCAGCAGCGCGCCGGGACTCAAATACGAGCAGTACTTC; CDR3: CASSAPGLKYEQYF; J: TRBJ2-7; V: TRBV11-2; size: -; D: -
DNA: TGCAGCGTCGCAGATCTTGTTGTCAATGAGCAGTTCTTC; CDR3: CSVADLVVNEQFF; J: TRBJ2-1; V: TRBV29-1; size: -; D: -
DNA: TGTGCCAGCAGCGAAGAGAGGACCGGCGGAGGCACCGGGGAGCTGTTTTTT; CDR3: CASSEERTGGGTGELFF; J: TRBJ2-2; V: TRBV7-8; size: -; D: -
DNA: TGTGCCAGCAGCCCGCATCCGAGACAGGGTACGGATGAAGCTTTCTTT; CDR3: CASSPHPRQGTDEAFF; J: TRBJ1-1; V: TRBV11-2; size: -; D: TRBD1
DNA: TGCGCCAGCAGCCAAGGAACAGGGCGCTCTGGAAACACCATATATTTT; CDR3: CASSQGTGRSGNTIYF; J: TRBJ1-3; V: TRBV4-1; size: -; D: -
DNA: TGTGCCAGCAGGGGACCTGGCGAGCAGTACTTC; CDR3: CASRGPGEQYF; J: TRBJ2-7; V: TRBV6-6; size: -; D: -
DNA: TGTGCCAGCAGCTTAGCGGGGGGCACGGATGAGCAGTTCTTC; CDR3: CASSLAGGTDEQFF; J: TRBJ2-1; V: TRBV7-5; size: -; D: -
DNA: TGTGCCAGCAGCTACGGGGGCGGTAGCTCCTACGAGCAGTACTTC; CDR3: CASSYGGGSSYEQYF; J: TRBJ2-7; V: TRBV7-8; size: -; D: -
DNA: TGTGCCAGCAGTCCCATCGGGACGGTCGAGCAGTACTTC; CDR3: CASSPIGTVEQYF; J: TRBJ2-7; V: TRBV7-8; size: -; D: -
DNA: TGTGCCAGCAGTTACTCTGGGGGGTTACGAGGGGCTTTCTTT; CDR3: CASSYSGGLRGAFF; J: TRBJ1-1; V: TRBV6-6; size: -; D: -
DNA: TGTGCCACCAGCAGAGATTTAGACAGGGGCGGATATAATTCACCCCTCCACTTT; CDR3: CATSRDLDRGGYNSPLHF; J: TRBJ1-6; V: TRBV15; size: -; D: TRBD1
DNA: TGTGCCTGGAGTAGGGAGTGGAATTCACCCCTCCACTTT; CDR3: CAWSREWNSPLHF; J: TRBJ1-6; V: TRBV30; size: once; D: -
DNA: TGTGCCAGCAGTTACGGGCTGGATGGCTACACCTTC; CDR3: CASSYGLDGYTF; J: TRBJ1-2; V: TRBV6-5; size: -; D: -
DNA: TGTGCCAGCAAAACAGGGATCACTGAAGCTTTCTTT; CDR3: CASKTGITEAFF; J: TRBJ1-1; V: TRBV28; size: -; D: -
DNA: TGCGCCAGCAGCCACGATTTGACAGGGAGGCTGGGAGATACGCAGTATTTT; CDR3: CASSHDLTGRLGDTQYF; J: TRBJ2-3; V: TRBV4-3; size: -; D: -
DNA: TGTGCCAGCAGCAAGGAGGGTTTCCACGAGCAGTACTTC; CDR3: CASSKEGFHEQYF; J: TRBJ2-7; V: TRBV7-3; size: -; D: -
DNA: TGTGCCAGCAGCCCGAAGGACAGGCGGGGGGACAATGAGCAGTTCTTC; CDR3: CASSPKDRRGDNEQFF; J: TRBJ2-1; V: TRBV5-4; size: -; D: -
DNA: TGTGCCAGCAGTCAGAGCGCCGCCGGGTTTTACAATGAGCAGTTCTTC; CDR3: CASSQSAAGFYNEQFF; J: TRBJ2-1; V: TRBV6-6; size: -; D: -
DNA: TGCGCCAGCGGACAGGGAATAAACACCGGGGAGCTGTTTTTT; CDR3: CASGQGINTGELFF; J: TRBJ2-2; V: TRBV10-2; size: -; D: TRBD1
DNA: TGCGCCAGCACCCCGGACCACTCCTACAATGAGCAGTTCTTC; CDR3: CASTPDHSYNEQFF; J: TRBJ2-1; V: TRBV5-1; size: -; D: -
DNA: TGTGCCAGCAGCCCGACAGGGCTTAGTGAAAAACTGTTTTTT; CDR3: CASSPTGLSEKLFF; J: TRBJ1-4; V: TRBV7-8; size: -; D: TRBD1
DNA: TGTGCCATCAGTGAGCGGGGGACGCCGGAACAGCAGTACTTC; CDR3: CAISERGTPEQQYF; J: TRBJ2-7; V: TRBV10-3; size: -; D: -
DNA: TGTGCCAGCAGCTTAGGGTTCGGGACCTACTACGAGCAGTACTTC; CDR3: CASSLGFGTYYEQYF; J: TRBJ2-7; V: TRBV7-6; size: -; D: -
DNA: TGTGCCAGCAGCTTCCGGGACAGGGGGCGCCGCGACTATGGCTACACCTTC; CDR3: CASSFRDRGRRDYGYTF; J: TRBJ1-2; V: TRBV7-8; size: -; D: TRBD1
DNA: TGTGCCAGCAGATCGAGCGGGTCACCCTACGAGCAGTACTTC; CDR3: CASRSSGSPYEQYF; J: TRBJ2-7; V: TRBV7-9; size: -; D: -
DNA: TGTGCCAGCAGTTTGGGCTCCCAGAACACTGAAGCTTTCTTT; CDR3: CASSLGSQNTEAFF; J: TRBJ1-1; V: TRBV28; size: once; D: -
DNA: TGTGCCAGCACCAACCTTGGGACGGTCTACGAGCAGTACTTC; CDR3: CASTNLGTVYEQYF; J: TRBJ2-7; V: TRBV7-2; size: -; D: -
DNA: TGTGCCAGCAGTGAACGGGGAGACTACGAGCAGTACTTC; CDR3: CASSERGDYEQYF; J: TRBJ2-7; V: TRBV6-1; size: once; D: -
DNA: TGTGCCAGCAGCGATTCCCCGGACAGGGGTCGATTTCAGTACTTC; CDR3: CASSDSPDRGRFQYF; J: TRBJ2-7; V: TRBV9; size: -; D: TRBD1
DNA: TGTGCCAGCAAAACTACAGGGACAGATACGCAGTATTTT; CDR3: CASKTTGTDTQYF; J: TRBJ2-3; V: TRBV6-5; size: -; D: -
DNA: TGTGCCAGCAGTTTATCTTGGAGGGGTGACTATGGCTACACCTTC; CDR3: CASSLSWRGDYGYTF; J: TRBJ1-2; V: TRBV27; size: -; D: -
DNA: TGCGCCAGCAGCCACCCAGGACAGGATGAGCAGTTCTTC; CDR3: CASSHPGQDEQFF; J: TRBJ2-1; V: TRBV4-1; size: -; D: TRBD1
DNA: TGTGCCAGCAGCTCCCAGGGGGTGTCTGGAAACACCATATATTTT; CDR3: CASSSQGVSGNTIYF; J: TRBJ1-3; V: TRBV7-2; size: -; D: TRBD1
DNA: TGTGCCAGCAGCTTGGGTGGAAGCTCCTATAATTCACCCCTCCACTTT; CDR3: CASSLGGSSYNSPLHF; J: TRBJ1-6; V: TRBV5-5; size: -; D: -
DNA: TGTGCCAGCAGGAAGGGGGATAGGAGTTCACCCCTCCACTTT; CDR3: CASRKGDRSSPLHF; J: TRBJ1-6; V: TRBV6-5; size: -; D: -
DNA: TGCGCCAGCAGTCCGGAAGTCGGTGAAGCTTTCTTT; CDR3: CASSPEVGEAFF; J: TRBJ1-1; V: TRBV5-1; size: -; D: -
DNA: TGTGCCACCAGCAGATCTAGACAGGGGAATCAGCCCCAGCATTTT; CDR3: CATSRSRQGNQPQHF; J: TRBJ1-5; V: TRBV15; size: once; D: TRBD1
DNA: TGTGCCAGCAGTGGGACAGGGCATCAGCCCCAGCATTTT; CDR3: CASSGTGHQPQHF; J: TRBJ1-5; V: TRBV25-1; size: -; D: TRBD1
DNA: TGCGCCAGCAGCCAAGATTCCCAGGAATCCTACAATGAGCAGTTCTTC; CDR3: CASSQDSQESYNEQFF; J: TRBJ2-1; V: TRBV4-1; size: -; D: -
DNA: TGTGCCAGCAGTGCCCCCGGGACCGGTAACACAGATACGCAGTATTTT; CDR3: CASSAPGTGNTDTQYF; J: TRBJ2-3; V: TRBV6-1; size: -; D: -
DNA: TGTGCCAGCAGCGTAGGCGCCACAGATACGCAGTATTTT; CDR3: CASSVGATDTQYF; J: TRBJ2-3; V: TRBV9; size: -; D: -
DNA: TGTGCCAGCAGCATAAGGGCCGGAGGTGAGCAGTTCTTC; CDR3: CASSIRAGGEQFF; J: TRBJ2-1; V: TRBV9; size: once; D: -
DNA: TGCGCCAGCAGCCCAGGACTAGCGGGAGGAGAAGAGACCCAGTACTTC; CDR3: CASSPGLAGGEETQYF; J: TRBJ2-5; V: TRBV4-3; size: -; D: TRBD2
DNA: TGTGCCAGCCATCGGCGGGCAGATACGCAGTATTTT; CDR3: CASHRRADTQYF; J: TRBJ2-3; V: TRBV28; size: -; D: -
DNA: TGTGCCAGCACAGTGATTAGCAATCAGCCCCAGCATTTT; CDR3: CASTVISNQPQHF; J: TRBJ1-5; V: TRBV6-1; size: -; D: -
DNA: TGCGCCAGCAGCCAAGATCGGCAGCCCAACACTGAAGCTTTCTTT; CDR3: CASSQDRQPNTEAFF; J: TRBJ1-1; V: TRBV4-3; size: -; D: -
DNA: TGTGCCAGCAGTTTAGGCAGGGACAACTACGAGCAGTACTTC; CDR3: CASSLGRDNYEQYF; J: TRBJ2-7; V: TRBV27; size: -; D: -
DNA: TGTGCCAGCGGCGTAGGGACAGTGACTGAAGCTTTCTTT; CDR3: CASGVGTVTEAFF; J: TRBJ1-1; V: TRBV7-8; size: few; D: TRBD1